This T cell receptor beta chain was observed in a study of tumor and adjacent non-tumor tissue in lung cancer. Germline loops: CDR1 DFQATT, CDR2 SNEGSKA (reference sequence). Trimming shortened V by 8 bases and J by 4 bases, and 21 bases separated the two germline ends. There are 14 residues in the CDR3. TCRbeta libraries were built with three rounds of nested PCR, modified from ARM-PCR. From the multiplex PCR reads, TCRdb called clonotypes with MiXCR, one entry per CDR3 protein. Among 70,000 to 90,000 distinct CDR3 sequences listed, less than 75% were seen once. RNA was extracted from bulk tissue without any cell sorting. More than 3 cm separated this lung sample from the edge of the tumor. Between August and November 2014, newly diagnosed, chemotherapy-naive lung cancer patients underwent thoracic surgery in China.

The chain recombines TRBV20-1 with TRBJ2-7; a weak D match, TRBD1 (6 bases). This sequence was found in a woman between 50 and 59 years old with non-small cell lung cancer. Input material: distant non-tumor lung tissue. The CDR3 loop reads CSTTLQDSSYEQYF. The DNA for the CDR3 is TGCAGTACAACCTTGCAGGACAGCTCTTACGAGCAGTACTTC.